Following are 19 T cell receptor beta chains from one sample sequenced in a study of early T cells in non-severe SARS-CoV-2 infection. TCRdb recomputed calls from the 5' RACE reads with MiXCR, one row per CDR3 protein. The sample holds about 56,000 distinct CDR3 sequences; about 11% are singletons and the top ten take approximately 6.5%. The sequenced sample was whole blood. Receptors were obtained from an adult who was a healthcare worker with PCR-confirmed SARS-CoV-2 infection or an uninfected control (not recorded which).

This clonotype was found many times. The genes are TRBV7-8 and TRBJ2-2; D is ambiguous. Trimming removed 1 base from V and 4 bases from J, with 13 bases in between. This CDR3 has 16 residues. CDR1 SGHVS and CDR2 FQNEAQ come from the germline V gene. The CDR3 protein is CASSLGGWVFTGELFF. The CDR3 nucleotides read TGTGCCAGCAGCTTAGGGGGATGGGTGTTCACCGGGGAGCTGTTTTTT.

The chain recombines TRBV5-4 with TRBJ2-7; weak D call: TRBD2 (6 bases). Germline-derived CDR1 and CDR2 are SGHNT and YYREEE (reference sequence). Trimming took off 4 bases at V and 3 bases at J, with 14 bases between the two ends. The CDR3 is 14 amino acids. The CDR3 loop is CASSRNRRGYEQYF. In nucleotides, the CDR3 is TGTGCCAGCAGCCGGAATAGGCGGGGCTACGAGCAGTACTTC.

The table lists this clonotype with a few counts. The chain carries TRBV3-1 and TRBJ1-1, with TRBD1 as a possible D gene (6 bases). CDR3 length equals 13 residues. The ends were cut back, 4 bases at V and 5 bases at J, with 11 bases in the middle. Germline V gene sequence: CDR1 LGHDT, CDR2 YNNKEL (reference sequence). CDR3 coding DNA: TGTGCCAGCAGCCGAAAGGGGGGGACTGAAGCTTTCTTT. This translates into CASSRKGGTEAFF.

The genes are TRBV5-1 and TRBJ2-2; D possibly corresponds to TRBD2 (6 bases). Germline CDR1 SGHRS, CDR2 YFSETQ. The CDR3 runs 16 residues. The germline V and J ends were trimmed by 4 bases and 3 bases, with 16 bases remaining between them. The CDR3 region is CASSPRIGSDTGELFF. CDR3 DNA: TGCGCCAGCAGCCCACGGATCGGGAGCGACACCGGGGAGCTGTTTTTT.

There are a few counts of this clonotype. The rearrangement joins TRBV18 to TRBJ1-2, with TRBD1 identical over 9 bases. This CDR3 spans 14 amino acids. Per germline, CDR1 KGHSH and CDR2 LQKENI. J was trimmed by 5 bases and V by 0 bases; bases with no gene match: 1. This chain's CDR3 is CASSPPGTGYGYTF. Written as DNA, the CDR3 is TGTGCCAGCTCACCACCCGGGACAGGGTATGGCTACACCTTC.

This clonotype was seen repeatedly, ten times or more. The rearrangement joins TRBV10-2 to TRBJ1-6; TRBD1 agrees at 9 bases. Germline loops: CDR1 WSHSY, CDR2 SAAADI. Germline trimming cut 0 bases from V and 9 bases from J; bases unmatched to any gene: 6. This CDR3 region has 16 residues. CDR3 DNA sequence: TGCGCCAGCAGTGAGTCAGGACAGGGGTATGGTTCACCCCTCCACTTT. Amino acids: CASSESGQGYGSPLHF.

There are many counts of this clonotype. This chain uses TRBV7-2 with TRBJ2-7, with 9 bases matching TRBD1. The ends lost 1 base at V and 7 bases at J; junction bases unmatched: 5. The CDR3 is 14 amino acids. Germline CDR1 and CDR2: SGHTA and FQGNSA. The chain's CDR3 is CASSLDRGPGEQYF. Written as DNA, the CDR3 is TGTGCCAGCAGCTTAGACAGGGGGCCTGGGGAGCAGTACTTC.

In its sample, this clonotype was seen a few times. For the CDR3, the DNA is TGTGCCAGCTCACCACTTTCTCTAGCGCCGGCGAGTGAGCAGTTCTTC. It codes for CASSPLSLAPASEQFF. The chain links TRBV18 to TRBJ2-1, with a weak D call TRBD2 (6 bases). Trimming took off 1 base at V and 9 bases at J, with 19 bases between the two ends. This CDR3 region has 16 residues. In germline, CDR1 is KGHSH, CDR2 LQKENI.

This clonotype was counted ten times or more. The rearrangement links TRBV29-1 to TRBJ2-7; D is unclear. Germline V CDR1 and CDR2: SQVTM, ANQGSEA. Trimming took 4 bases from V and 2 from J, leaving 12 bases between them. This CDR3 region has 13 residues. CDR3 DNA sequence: TGCAGCGTTGCCAAAGGATCAGCCTACGAGCAGTACTTC. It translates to CSVAKGSAYEQYF.

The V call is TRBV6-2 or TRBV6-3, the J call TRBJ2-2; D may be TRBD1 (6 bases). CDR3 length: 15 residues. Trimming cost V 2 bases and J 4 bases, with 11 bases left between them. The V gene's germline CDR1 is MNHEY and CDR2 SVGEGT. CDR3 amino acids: CASSYLTGSTGELFF. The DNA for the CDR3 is TGTGCCAGCAGTTACCTTACAGGGAGCACCGGGGAGCTGTTTTTT.

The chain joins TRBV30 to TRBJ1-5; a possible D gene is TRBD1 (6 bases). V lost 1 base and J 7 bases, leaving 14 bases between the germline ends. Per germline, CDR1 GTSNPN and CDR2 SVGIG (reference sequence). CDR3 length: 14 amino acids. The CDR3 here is CAWSETGRRQPQHF. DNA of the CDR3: TGTGCCTGGAGTGAAACAGGGAGGAGGCAGCCCCAGCATTTT.

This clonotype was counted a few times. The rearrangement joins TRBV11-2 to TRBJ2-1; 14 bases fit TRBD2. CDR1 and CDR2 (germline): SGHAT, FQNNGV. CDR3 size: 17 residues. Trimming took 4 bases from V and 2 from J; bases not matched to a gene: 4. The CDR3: CASSSTSGRAAYNEQFF. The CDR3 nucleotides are TGTGCCAGCAGCTCGACTAGCGGGAGGGCCGCCTACAATGAGCAGTTCTTC.

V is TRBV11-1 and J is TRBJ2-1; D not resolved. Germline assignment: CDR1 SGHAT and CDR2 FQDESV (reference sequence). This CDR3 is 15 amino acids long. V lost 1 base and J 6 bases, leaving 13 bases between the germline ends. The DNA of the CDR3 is TGTGCCAGCAGCTTAGAACTCCGTGGCGTCAATGAGCAGTTCTTC. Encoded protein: CASSLELRGVNEQFF.

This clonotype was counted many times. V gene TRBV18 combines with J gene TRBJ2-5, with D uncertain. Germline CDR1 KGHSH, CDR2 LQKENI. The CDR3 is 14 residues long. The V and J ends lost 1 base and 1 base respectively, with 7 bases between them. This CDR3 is CASSPRPTQETQYF. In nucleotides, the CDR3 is TGTGCCAGCTCACCACGACCCACCCAAGAGACCCAGTACTTC.

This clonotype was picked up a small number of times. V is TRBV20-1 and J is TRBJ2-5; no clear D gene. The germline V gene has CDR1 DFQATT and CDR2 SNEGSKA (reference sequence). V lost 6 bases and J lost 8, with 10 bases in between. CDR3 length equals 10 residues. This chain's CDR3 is CSAPSRTQYF. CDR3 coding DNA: TGCAGTGCACCCTCGAGAACCCAGTACTTC.

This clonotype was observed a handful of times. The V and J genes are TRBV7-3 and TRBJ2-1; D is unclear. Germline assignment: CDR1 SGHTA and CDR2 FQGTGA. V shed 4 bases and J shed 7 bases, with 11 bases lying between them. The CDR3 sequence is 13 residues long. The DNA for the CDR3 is TGTGCCAGCAGCTCGGACCTATGGAATGAGCAGTTCTTC. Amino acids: CASSSDLWNEQFF.

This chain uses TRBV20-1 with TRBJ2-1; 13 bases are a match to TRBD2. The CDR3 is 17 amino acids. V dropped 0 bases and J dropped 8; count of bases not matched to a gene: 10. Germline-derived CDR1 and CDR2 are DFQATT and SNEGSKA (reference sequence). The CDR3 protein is CSARDFRTSGRGDEQFF. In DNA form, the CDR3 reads TGCAGTGCTAGAGATTTTAGGACTAGCGGGAGAGGAGATGAGCAGTTCTTC.

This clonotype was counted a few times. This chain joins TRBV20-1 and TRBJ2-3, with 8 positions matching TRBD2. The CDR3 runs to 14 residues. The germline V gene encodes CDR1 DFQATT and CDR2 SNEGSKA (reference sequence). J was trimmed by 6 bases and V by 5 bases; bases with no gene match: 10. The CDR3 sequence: CSAGPAGAGDTQYF. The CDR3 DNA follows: TGCAGTGCTGGCCCAGCGGGAGCGGGGGATACGCAGTATTTT.

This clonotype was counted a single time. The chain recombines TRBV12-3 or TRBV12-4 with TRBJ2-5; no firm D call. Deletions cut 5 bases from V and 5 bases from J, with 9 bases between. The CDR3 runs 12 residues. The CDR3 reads CASSMRTETQYF. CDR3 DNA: TGTGCCAGCAGTATGAGGACGGAGACCCAGTACTTC.